The 20 T cell receptor beta chains below were found in one sample sequenced in a study of T cell clonotyping in hematopoietic cell transplantation. Time point noted: recipient sample about 28 days before transplant, after cytoreduction. Clones were read by immunoSEQ multiplex PCR, and TCRdb kept only the in-frame ones, dropping some. The repertoire holds around 80,000 clones, with around 96% as singletons. This sample comprised peripheral blood mononuclear cells, obtained before stem cell transplant. These receptors were obtained from a woman aged 45-65 years with acute myeloid leukemia. Some clones in this sample may be carry-over from other donors' samples.

V usage is TRBV20-1 and J usage is TRBJ2-3; D not certain. The length of the CDR3 is 10 residues. Germline V lookup: CDR1 DFQATT, CDR2 SNEGSKA (reference sequence). The CDR3 spells CSPPRDTQYF. The CDR3 DNA reads TGCAGCCCTCCTAGGGATACGCAGTATTTT.

This chain uses TRBV5-1 with TRBJ1-2; D is ambiguous. Deletions cut 3 bases from V and 2 bases from J, with 11 bases between. The CDR3 is made up of 14 amino acids. CDR1 SGHRS and CDR2 YFSETQ come from the germline V gene. CDR3 region: CASSYAGPNYGYTF. The DNA of the CDR3 is TGCGCCAGCAGCTACGCCGGGCCCAACTATGGCTACACCTTC.

This clone occurred once. The chain combines TRBV7-3 with TRBJ2-3, with TRBD2 matching 10 bases. The CDR3 runs 16 residues. Per the germline V gene, CDR1 is SGHTA and CDR2 is FQGTGA. J lost 2 bases, V lost 0 bases, and 2 bases had no gene match. The CDR3 DNA reads as TGTGCCAGCAGCTTAACACTAGCGGGGCTCACAGATACGCAGTATTTT. It yields the protein CASSLTLAGLTDTQYF.

This clone was detected only once. V gene TRBV29-1 combines with J gene TRBJ1-2, with D uncertain. The CDR3 runs to 13 residues. V was clipped by 4 bases and J by 2 bases, with 11 bases between them. Germline V gene lookup returns CDR1 SQVTM and CDR2 ANQGSEA. This CDR3 reads CSVGAVINYGYTF. CDR3 nucleotide sequence: TGCAGCGTTGGGGCAGTCATAAACTATGGCTACACCTTC.

This chain links TRBV7-2 with TRBJ1-1; 10 positions match TRBD1. The CDR3 runs to 16 residues. Looked up from germline, CDR1 is SGHTA and CDR2 is FQGNSA. V lost 1 base, J lost 5 bases, and 7 bases stayed unmatched. The DNA for the CDR3 is TGTGCCAGCAGCTTAGGCCCTGGACAGGGGGAAACTGAAGCTTTCTTT. This translates into CASSLGPGQGETEAFF.

The chain carries TRBV27 and TRBJ2-3; 10 bases agree with TRBD2. The trim removed 6 bases at V and 0 bases at J, leaving 15 bases unmatched. This CDR3 spans 19 amino acids. The V gene's germline CDR1 is MNHEY and CDR2 SMNVEV (reference sequence). CDR3 residues: CASRDPGLATGTSTDTQYF. The CDR3 bases are TGTGCCAGCAGAGATCCGGGACTAGCGACCGGAACTAGCACAGATACGCAGTATTTT.

The J gene is TRBJ1-4, the V gene TRBV7-9; possibly TRBD1 for D (6 bases). CDR1 SEHNR and CDR2 FQNEAQ come from the germline V gene (reference sequence). The V end was cut by 2 bases, the J end by 3 bases, with 13 bases between. There are 16 residues in the CDR3. The CDR3 loop is CASSLRGDVANEKLFF. CDR3 DNA: TGTGCCAGCAGCTTAAGGGGGGACGTAGCTAATGAAAAACTGTTTTTT.

The chain is built from TRBV27 and TRBJ2-1, with D uncertain. The V gene lost 3 bases and the J gene lost 8 bases, with 14 bases spanning the gap. Germline V lookup: CDR1 MNHEY, CDR2 SMNVEV (reference sequence). CDR3 length equals 14 residues. The CDR3 reads CASSFRRSGDEQFF. The CDR3 DNA follows: TGTGCCAGCAGTTTCAGGCGGTCGGGTGATGAGCAGTTCTTC.

The CDR3 loop is CASSGQSGGNTEAFF. CDR3 in DNA: TGTGCCAGCAGTGGCCAATCCGGGGGGAACACTGAAGCTTTCTTT. V gene TRBV6-4 combines with J gene TRBJ1-1; possible D gene TRBD1, 5 bases. Per germline, CDR1 MRHNA and CDR2 SNTAGT. CDR3 length: 15 amino acids. V lost 4 bases and J 1 base, leaving 13 bases between the germline ends.

The chain uses TRBV30 and TRBJ2-7; the match to TRBD2 covers 8 bases. There are 14 residues in the CDR3. Trimming at V came to 1 base and at J to 2 bases, leaving 4 bases not matched to a gene. Per germline, CDR1 GTSNPN and CDR2 SVGIG (reference sequence). CDR3 sequence: CAWSGGGGPYEQYF. CDR3 in DNA: TGTGCCTGGAGTGGAGGCGGGGGGCCCTACGAGCAGTACTTC.

This rearrangement joins TRBV10-3 to TRBJ2-1; either TRBD1 or TRBD2 may supply D (5 bases each). Trimming shortened V by 6 bases and J by 5 bases, and 20 bases separated the two germline ends. This CDR3 has 16 residues. CDR1 is ENHRY and CDR2 is SYGVKD in the germline V gene. In DNA form, the CDR3 reads TGTGCCATCAGAAGCCGGGACGGGGAGACTAACAATGAGCAGTTCTTC. Translation: CAIRSRDGETNNEQFF.

The chain is built from TRBV27 and TRBJ1-4, with 8 bases fitting TRBD1. Germline values: CDR1 MNHEY, CDR2 SMNVEV (reference sequence). The CDR3 extends over 17 amino acids. With 3 bases clipped from V and 7 bases from J, the junction kept 13 bases outside the gene matches. In DNA, the CDR3 is TGTGCCAGCAGTTTCCCCCCAACAGGGGGAAGAAGTGAAAAACTGTTTTTT. Translated: CASSFPPTGGRSEKLFF.

The V gene is TRBV10-3, the J gene TRBJ1-3; D gene uncertain. The CDR3 is 14 amino acids. Per germline, CDR1 ENHRY and CDR2 SYGVKD. Trimming removed 4 bases at V and 2 bases at J, with 9 bases between. CDR3 sequence: CAISAGLTGNTIYF. CDR3 sequence (DNA): TGTGCCATCAGTGCCGGGTTAACTGGAAACACCATATATTTT.

The chain has TRBV18 and TRBJ2-2, with TRBD1 matching over 7 bases. CDR1 is KGHSH and CDR2 is LQKENI in the germline V gene. With 4 bases clipped from V and 11 bases from J, the junction kept 16 bases outside the gene matches. The CDR3 is made up of 16 amino acids. The CDR3 nucleotides are TGTGCCAGCTCACAACAACGACAGGGACCCACGGGTGAGCTGTTTTTT. It translates to CASSQQRQGPTGELFF.

Notes on this clone: A junction end diverges from the germline sequence, so it may reflect a read error. The chain employs TRBV2 and TRBJ1-5, with D hard to call. The length of the CDR3 is 15 residues. Germline CDR1 reads SNHLY; CDR2 reads FYNNEI. The CDR3 sequence: CASSENRFSGRNTDF. The CDR3 region has the DNA TGTGCCAGCAGTGAAAATAGATTTTCCGGGCGGAACACAGATTTT.

In its sample, this clone was seen once. This chain uses TRBV7-8 with TRBJ2-7; 7 bases line up with TRBD1. Trimming removed 0 bases from V and 2 bases from J; junction bases left unmatched: 10. The CDR3 is 17 residues long. Germline CDR1 reads SGHVS; CDR2 reads FQNEAQ. The CDR3 region has the DNA TGTGCCAGCAGCTTAGCTCGGAGACAGGGAAGGGCCTACGAGCAGTACTTC. It codes for CASSLARRQGRAYEQYF.

V usage is TRBV4-1 and J usage is TRBJ2-7; 10 nucleotides align to TRBD1. V lost 2 bases to trimming and J lost 4 bases; unmatched junction nucleotides: 5. Germline CDR1 is MGHRA and CDR2 is YSYEKL. CDR3 length: 15 residues. CDR3 sequence: CASSQPGQGRYEQYF. CDR3 DNA sequence: TGCGCCAGCAGCCAACCGGGACAGGGGCGTTACGAGCAGTACTTC.

The DNA of the CDR3 is TGTGCCAGCAGCTTGACCGGGACCGAGACTGGCTACACCTTC. This codes for CASSLTGTETGYTF. The gene calls are TRBV5-6 and TRBJ1-2, with TRBD1 as a possible D gene (5 bases). The CDR3 totals 14 residues. V lost 1 base, J lost 7 bases, and 14 bases lay in between. The germline V gene encodes CDR1 SGHDT and CDR2 YYEEEE.

The V call is TRBV11-2, the J call TRBJ1-1; D is unclear. Germline assignment: CDR1 SGHAT and CDR2 FQNNGV. V lost 4 bases to trimming and J lost 7 bases, with 16 bases between them. The CDR3 spans 14 residues. CDR3 nucleotides: TGTGCCAGCAGCTCCAGAGAAGGCCAACTTGAAGCTTTCTTT. Translating it yields CASSSREGQLEAFF.

This chain joins TRBV19 and TRBJ1-6; TRBD1 matches 8 bases. This CDR3 has 16 residues. The V segment lost 6 bases and the J segment 1 base; nucleotides outside the gene matches: 5. Per the germline V gene, CDR1 is LNHDA and CDR2 is SQIVND (reference sequence). The DNA for the CDR3 is TGTGCCAGTAGCTTGACAGGGGTGTCCTATAATTCACCCCTCCACTTT. This gives the protein CASSLTGVSYNSPLHF.